Listed below are T cell receptor beta chains from one sample, sequenced in a study of cytomegalovirus exposure and HLA in healthy donors. Profiled with immunoSEQ multiplex PCR; TCRdb holds only in-frame clones, not every one. The repertoire consists of some 140,000 clones, with around 77% occurring once and the leading ten covering 0.75% to 0.95%. The sequencing input was PBMCs. These receptors came from a woman aged 55-69 years in good health and CMV-seronegative. Each CDR3 is given without its conserved first and last residue. Clone size is stated in some rows and not others, as once, few, many or a class when expanded.

clone_size j_call v_call cdr3_length cdr3_aa
- TRBJ1-5 TRBV19 13 ASSMVRTGNQPQH
- TRBJ2-1 TRBV29-1 13 SAGGGRVTYNEQF
- TRBJ2-3 TRBV29-1 12 SVPRGGSTDTQY
- - TRBV2 13 ASRETSGGSYEQY
- TRBJ1-1 TRBV9 14 ASSAHIRQGRTEAF
- TRBJ2-5 TRBV6-1 13 ASSGMSAQQETQY
- TRBJ2-2 TRBV18 14 ASSPGPGSNTGELF
- TRBJ2-7 TRBV27 12 ASSLLYGTYEQY
- TRBJ2-7 TRBV5-1 15 ASSLLSSSQGSYEQY
few TRBJ1-1 TRBV5-8 12 ASSSTAINTEAF
- TRBJ2-5 TRBV6-1 10 ASIEGLRGQY
- TRBJ2-7 TRBV4-2 13 ASSQGKGALYEQY
- TRBJ2-2 TRBV19 12 ATPSGTNTGELF
- TRBJ2-1 TRBV2 12 ATLAGGTYNEQF
- TRBJ1-3 TRBV13 13 ASSRDRVVGNTIY
- TRBJ1-6 TRBV2 12 ARGGVSYNSPLH
- TRBJ2-1 TRBV20-1 9 SPDRRNEQF
once TRBJ2-7 TRBV28 13 ASSETGQVLYEQY
once TRBJ1-1 TRBV28 11 ASSYMRDTEAF
- TRBJ2-6 TRBV18 13 ASSPGGSGANVLT
- - TRBV2 12 ASRIQGTYYEQY
- TRBJ1-1 TRBV5-1 11 ASSFGGDAEAF
- TRBJ1-4 TRBV4-1 13 ASSLLGGSNEKLF
- TRBJ2-5 TRBV28 12 ASSSLGGQETQY
- TRBJ1-1 TRBV6-1 11 ASWMTANTEAF
- TRBJ1-3 TRBV7-3 16 ASSPRPIGGAGGNTIY
few TRBJ2-3 TRBV5-1 11 ASRTSGGDTQY
- TRBJ2-6 TRBV30 14 AWKQLTRAGANVLT
- TRBJ2-7 TRBV6-8 12 ASIIETVDYEQY
- TRBJ2-7 TRBV9 13 ASSATGTPGGEQY
- TRBJ1-2 TRBV28 10 ASRTGVGGYT
- TRBJ2-6 TRBV18 12 ASSPTSGANVLT
- TRBJ2-7 TRBV5-1 16 ASSLKTGGDSRPYEQY
- TRBJ2-5 TRBV2 11 ASSGVGAETQY
- TRBJ2-7 TRBV5-1 13 ASSFTGQGESGQY
- TRBJ2-7 TRBV10-3 12 AISEPTRSYEQY